This T cell receptor beta chain comes out of a study of blood T cell repertoires in COVID-19. This CDR3 spans 14 amino acids. Per the germline V gene, CDR1 is MNHNS and CDR2 is SASEGT. Sequencing used immunoSEQ multiplex PCR; TCRdb keeps in-frame clones, though not all of them. The sample has about 260,000 clones; 75% to 90% are singletons. As concerns this clone: Mismatch with germline at one junction end may stem from a read error.

The gene calls are TRBV6-1 and TRBJ1-1; D is ambiguous. This clonotype was obtained from a woman in her thirties or forties who had recovered from COVID-19. The sample was peripheral blood. The CDR3 loop is CASSEALVLLSGWF. The DNA of the CDR3 is TGTGCCAGCAGTGAAGCGCTCGTCCTTCTCAGTGGTTGGTTT.